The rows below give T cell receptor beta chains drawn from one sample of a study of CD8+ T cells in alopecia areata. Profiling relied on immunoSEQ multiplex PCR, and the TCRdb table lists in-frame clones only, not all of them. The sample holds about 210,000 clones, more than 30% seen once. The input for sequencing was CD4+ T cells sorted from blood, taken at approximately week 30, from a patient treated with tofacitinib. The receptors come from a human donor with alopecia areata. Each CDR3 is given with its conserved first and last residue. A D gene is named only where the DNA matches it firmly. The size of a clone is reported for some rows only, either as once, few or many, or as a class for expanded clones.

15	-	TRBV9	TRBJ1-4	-	CASSVDVATNEKLFF	TGTGCCAGCAGCGTTGACGTTGCAACTAATGAAAAACTGTTTTTT
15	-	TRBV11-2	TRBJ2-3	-	CASSTIGSGTDTQYF	TGTGCCAGCAGCACCATCGGGAGCGGCACAGATACGCAGTATTTT
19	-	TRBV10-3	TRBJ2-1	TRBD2	CAISESETSGVLRVNEQFF	TGTGCCATCAGTGAGTCGGAGACTAGCGGGGTCCTACGGGTTAATGAGCAGTTCTTC
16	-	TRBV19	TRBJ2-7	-	CASSIVGWGASYEQYF	TGTGCCAGTAGTATAGTCGGCTGGGGCGCTTCTTACGAGCAGTACTTC
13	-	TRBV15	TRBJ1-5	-	CATSSDLNQPQHF	TGTGCCACCAGCAGTGACCTCAATCAGCCCCAGCATTTT
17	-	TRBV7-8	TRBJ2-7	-	CASSFAVTTGVSYEQYF	TGTGCCAGCAGCTTCGCCGTAACGACAGGTGTGAGCTACGAGCAGTACTTC
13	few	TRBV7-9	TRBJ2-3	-	CASSRAAPDTQYF	TGTGCCAGCAGCCGTGCGGCCCCAGATACGCAGTATTTT
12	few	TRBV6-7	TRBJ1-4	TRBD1	CASSGGGEKLFF	TGTGCCAGCAGTGGAGGGGGCGAAAAACTGTTTTTT
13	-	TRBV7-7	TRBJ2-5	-	CASSWGFQETQYF	TGTGCTAGCAGCTGGGGTTTCCAAGAGACCCAGTACTTC
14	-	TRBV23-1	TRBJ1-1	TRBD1	CASTPGQGGTEAFF	TGCGCCAGCACCCCGGGACAGGGCGGAACTGAAGCTTTCTTT
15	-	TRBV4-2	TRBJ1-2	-	CASSQAQQGPYGYTF	TGTGCCAGCAGCCAAGCCCAGCAGGGTCCCTATGGCTACACCTTC
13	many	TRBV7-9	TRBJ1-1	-	CASSLQGYTEAFF	TGTGCCAGCAGCTTACAGGGCTACACTGAAGCTTTCTTT
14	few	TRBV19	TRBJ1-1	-	CASSMQSWNTEAFF	TGTGCCAGTAGTATGCAGAGCTGGAACACTGAAGCTTTCTTT
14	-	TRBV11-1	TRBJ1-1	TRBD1	CASSVRGSLLEAFF	TGTGCCAGCAGCGTCAGGGGGAGCCTTTTGGAAGCTTTCTTT
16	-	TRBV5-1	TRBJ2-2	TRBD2	CASNWGLAPNTGELFF	TGCGCCAGCAATTGGGGACTAGCGCCGAACACCGGGGAGCTGTTTTTT
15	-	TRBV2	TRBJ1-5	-	CASSVEGSGNQPQHF	TGTGCCAGCAGTGTTGAGGGTTCTGGCAATCAGCCCCAGCATTTT
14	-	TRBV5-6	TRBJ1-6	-	CASSLDYTNSPLHF	TGTGCCAGCAGCTTGGATTATACTAATTCACCCCTCCACTTT
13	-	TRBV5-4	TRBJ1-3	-	CASSGGPGNTIYF	TGTGCCAGCAGCGGGGGGCCTGGAAACACCATATATTTT
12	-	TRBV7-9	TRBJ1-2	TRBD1	CASATGDYGYTF	TGTGCCAGTGCCACAGGGGACTATGGCTACACCTTC
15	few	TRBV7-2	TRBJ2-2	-	CASSLRGRGTGELFF	TGTGCCAGCAGCTTAAGGGGAAGAGGAACCGGGGAGCTGTTTTTT
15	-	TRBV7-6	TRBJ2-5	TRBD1	CASSLWGRGQETQYF	TGTGCCAGCAGCTTATGGGGCAGGGGGCAAGAGACCCAGTACTTC
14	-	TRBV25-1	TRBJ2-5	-	CASSSREAPETQYF	TGTGCCAGCAGTTCCAGGGAGGCTCCAGAGACCCAGTACTTC
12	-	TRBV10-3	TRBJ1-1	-	CAISEYRTEAFF	TGTGCCATCAGTGAGTATCGAACTGAAGCTTTCTTT
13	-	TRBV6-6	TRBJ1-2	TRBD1	CASSDTGDYGYTF	TGTGCCAGCAGCGATACAGGGGACTATGGCTACACCTTC
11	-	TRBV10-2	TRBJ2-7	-	CASSVDYEQYF	TGCGCCAGCAGTGTCGACTACGAGCAGTACTTC
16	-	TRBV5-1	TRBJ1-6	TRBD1	CASSLRDRASNSPLHF	TGCGCCAGCAGCCTCCGGGACAGGGCGAGTAATTCACCCCTCCACTTT
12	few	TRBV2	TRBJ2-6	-	CASSPEANVLTF	TGTGCCAGCAGTCCTGAGGCCAACGTCCTGACTTTC
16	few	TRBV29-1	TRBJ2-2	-	CSVGTMWGVNTGELFF	TGCAGCGTTGGTACGATGTGGGGGGTCAACACCGGGGAGCTGTTTTTT
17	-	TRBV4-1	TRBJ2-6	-	CASSQPAAGFGANVLTF	TGCGCCAGCAGCCAACCGGCGGCAGGGTTTGGGGCCAACGTCCTGACTTTC
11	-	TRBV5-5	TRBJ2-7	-	CASSFANEQYF	TGTGCCAGCAGCTTTGCCAACGAGCAGTACTTC
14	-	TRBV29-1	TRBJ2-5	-	CSVEGGGYQETQYF	TGCAGCGTGGAAGGAGGGGGGTACCAAGAGACCCAGTACTTC
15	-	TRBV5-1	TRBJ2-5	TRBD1	CASSLYGTDKETQYF	TGCGCCAGCAGCTTGTATGGGACAGATAAAGAGACCCAGTACTTC
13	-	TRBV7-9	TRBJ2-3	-	CASSLGGSDTQYF	TGTGCCAGCAGCTTAGGAGGGTCCGATACGCAGTATTTT
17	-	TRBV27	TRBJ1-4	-	CASSFSGGASTNEKLFF	TGTGCCAGCAGTTTTTCGGGGGGTGCCTCAACTAATGAAAAACTGTTTTTT
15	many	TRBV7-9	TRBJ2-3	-	CASSLRSLGTDTQYF	TGTGCCAGCAGCCTCAGGTCCCTTGGCACAGATACGCAGTATTTT
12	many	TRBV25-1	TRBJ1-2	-	CASNGALYGYTF	TGTGCCAGCAATGGGGCTTTATATGGCTACACCTTC
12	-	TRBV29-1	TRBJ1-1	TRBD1	CSVQGATTEAFF	TGCAGCGTTCAGGGGGCGACCACTGAAGCTTTCTTT
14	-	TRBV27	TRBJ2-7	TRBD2	CASSRSGSSYEQYF	TGTGCCAGCAGCCGAAGCGGGAGCTCCTACGAGCAGTACTTC
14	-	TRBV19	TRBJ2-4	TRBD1	CASSIPSTGHIQYF	TGTGCCAGTAGTATCCCGTCGACAGGGCACATTCAGTACTTC
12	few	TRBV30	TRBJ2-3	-	CAWSLATDTQYF	TGTGCCTGGAGTCTAGCCACAGATACGCAGTATTTT
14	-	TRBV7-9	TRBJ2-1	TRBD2	CASSLGLADNEQFF	TGTGCCAGCAGCTTAGGGCTAGCGGACAATGAGCAGTTCTTC
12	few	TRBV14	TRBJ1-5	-	CASSRGAQPQHF	TGTGCCAGCAGCCGGGGTGCTCAGCCCCAGCATTTT
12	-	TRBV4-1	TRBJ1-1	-	CASAPGGTEAFF	TGCGCCAGCGCCCCGGGGGGAACTGAAGCTTTCTTT
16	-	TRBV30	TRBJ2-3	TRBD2	CAWSLKGLAGTDTQYF	TGTGCCTGGAGCCTGAAGGGACTAGCGGGCACAGATACGCAGTATTTT
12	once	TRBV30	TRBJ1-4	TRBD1	CAWDREDKKLFF	TGTGCCTGGGACAGGGAGGATAAAAAACTGTTTTTT
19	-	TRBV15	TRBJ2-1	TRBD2	CATSRVFMGRLAGVYEQFF	TGTGCCACCAGCAGAGTATTTATGGGTCGACTAGCGGGAGTTTATGAGCAGTTCTTC
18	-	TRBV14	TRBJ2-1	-	CASSQDWTGLVRGNEQFF	TGTGCCAGCAGCCAAGATTGGACAGGACTAGTGCGAGGCAATGAGCAGTTCTTC
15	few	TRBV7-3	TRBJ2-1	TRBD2	CASSLEGTSYNEQFF	TGTGCCAGCAGCTTAGAGGGGACTAGCTACAATGAGCAGTTCTTC
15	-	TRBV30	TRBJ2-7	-	CAWSGGTLGTYEQYF	TGTGCCTGGAGCGGCGGGACCCTAGGGACCTACGAGCAGTACTTC
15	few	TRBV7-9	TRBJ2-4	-	CASSALTGPQNIQYF	TGTGCCAGCAGCGCATTAACAGGCCCCCAAAACATTCAGTACTTC
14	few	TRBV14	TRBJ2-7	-	CASSPQRGSYEQYF	TGTGCCAGCAGCCCGCAGAGGGGGTCCTACGAGCAGTACTTC
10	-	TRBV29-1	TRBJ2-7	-	CSGEGPEQYF	TGCAGCGGAGAAGGGCCCGAGCAGTACTTC
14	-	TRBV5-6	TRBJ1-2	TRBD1	CASKRQGGDYGYTF	TGTGCCAGTAAAAGACAGGGGGGAGACTATGGCTACACCTTC
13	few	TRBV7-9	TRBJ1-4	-	CASSLLTVGKLFF	TGTGCCAGCAGCTTACTGACAGTGGGAAAACTGTTTTTT
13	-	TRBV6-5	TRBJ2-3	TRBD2	CATASGSADTQYF	TGTGCCACAGCGAGCGGGAGCGCAGATACGCAGTATTTT
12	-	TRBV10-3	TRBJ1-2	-	CAISVDSYGYTF	TGTGCCATCAGTGTCGACTCCTATGGCTACACCTTC
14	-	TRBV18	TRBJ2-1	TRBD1	CASSPGTGMNEQFF	TGTGCCAGCTCTCCCGGGACAGGGATGAATGAGCAGTTCTTC